This is a list of T cell receptor beta chains from one sample in a study of T cell responses to AZD1222 COVID-19 vaccine. The assay was immunoSEQ multiplex PCR, and TCRdb's table has in-frame clones only and misses some. The profile shows fewer than 110,000 clones, roughly 87% of them singletons. This sample comprised peripheral blood, obtained on day 0 of AZD1222 vaccination. These TCRs come from an adult in good health. Each CDR3 is given with its conserved first and last residue. D genes are given only for firm matches. Size values are once, few and many counts, or a class for expanded clones, and some rows have none.

d_gene | j_gene | abundance | v_gene | CDR3aa | CDR3nt
- | TRBJ2-1 | - | TRBV7-8 | CASSLEHNEQFF | TGTGCCAGCAGCTTAGAACACAATGAGCAGTTCTTC
- | TRBJ1-5 | - | TRBV5-8 | CASSLAGEQPQHF | TGTGCCAGCAGCTTGGCCGGAGAGCAGCCCCAGCATTTT
- | TRBJ2-3 | - | TRBV7-3 | CASSLGGLTDTQYF | TGTGCCAGCAGCTTAGGGGGACTCACAGATACGCAGTATTTT
TRBD1 | TRBJ2-5 | - | TRBV14 | CASSQDDGDRAVETQYF | TGTGCCAGCAGCCAAGACGACGGGGACAGGGCCGTGGAGACCCAGTACTTC
- | TRBJ1-1 | - | TRBV11-1 | CASSLGQLEAFF | TGTGCCAGCAGCTTAGGGCAGCTTGAAGCTTTCTTT
TRBD1 | TRBJ2-5 | - | TRBV2 | CASSEEGATGLETQYF | TGTGCCAGCAGTGAAGAGGGGGCCACAGGGTTAGAGACCCAGTACTTC
- | TRBJ1-6 | - | TRBV6-2/TRBV6-3 | CASSYFVGGSPLHF | TGTGCCAGCAGTTACTTCGTGGGAGGTTCACCCCTCCACTTT
- | TRBJ2-1 | - | TRBV5-4 | CASRTSGNEQFF | TGTGCCAGCAGAACTAGTGGGAATGAGCAGTTCTTC
- | TRBJ1-1 | - | TRBV6-5 | CASSYSGVTEAFF | TGTGCCAGCAGTTACTCTGGGGTGACTGAAGCTTTCTTT
- | TRBJ2-7 | - | TRBV18 | CASSRTAIASYEQYF | TGTGCCAGCTCAAGGACAGCCATCGCCTCCTACGAGCAGTACTTC
- | TRBJ1-5 | - | TRBV6-6 | CASSVTENQPQHF | TGTGCCAGCAGTGTGACTGAGAATCAGCCCCAGCATTTT
- | TRBJ1-2 | - | TRBV3-1/TRBV3-2 | CASSQDPTGRRYGYTF | TGTGCCAGCAGCCAAGACCCAACAGGGAGAAGGTATGGCTACACCTTC
- | TRBJ2-7 | - | TRBV14 | CASSQDVVSVLRDHRGYEQYF | TGTGCCAGCAGCCAAGATGTAGTTTCGGTTTTGCGGGATCATCGGGGCTACGAGCAGTACTTC
- | TRBJ1-2 | - | TRBV4-2 | CASSHSQGTLSYGYTF | TGTGCCAGCAGCCATTCTCAGGGGACCCTTAGCTATGGCTACACCTTC
- | TRBJ1-5 | once | TRBV30 | CAWSRGGSYSNQPQHF | TGTGCCTGGAGTAGAGGAGGGTCCTATAGCAATCAGCCCCAGCATTTT
TRBD1 | TRBJ1-6 | - | TRBV6-5 | CASKLLDRGHSPLHF | TGTGCCAGCAAACTTCTGGACAGGGGACATTCACCCCTCCACTTT
TRBD1 | TRBJ1-2 | - | TRBV7-2 | CASSLAQGAIAIGYTF | TGTGCCAGCAGCTTAGCGCAGGGGGCGATTGCGATCGGCTACACCTTC
- | TRBJ1-4 | - | TRBV5-1 | CASSPGHGNEKLFF | TGCGCCAGCAGCCCAGGTCATGGAAATGAAAAACTGTTTTTT
- | TRBJ2-3 | - | TRBV11-2 | CASMVAGAVDTQYF | TGTGCCAGCATGGTGGCGGGGGCGGTAGATACGCAGTATTTT
TRBD1 | TRBJ1-5 | - | TRBV19 | CASSSRGRQPQHF | TGTGCCAGTAGTTCAAGGGGGCGACAGCCCCAGCATTTT
- | TRBJ2-7 | - | TRBV7-2 | CASSLVFPYEQYF | TGTGCCAGCAGCTTAGTCTTTCCGTACGAGCAGTACTTC
TRBD1 | TRBJ1-2 | few | TRBV19 | CASSIWGQGYGYTF | TGTGCCAGTAGTATCTGGGGACAGGGCTATGGCTACACCTTC
TRBD1 | TRBJ2-7 | - | TRBV7-8 | CASSLAPQGSPYEQYF | TGTGCCAGCAGCTTAGCACCACAGGGGTCACCCTACGAGCAGTACTTC
TRBD1 | TRBJ2-7 | - | TRBV3-1/TRBV3-2 | CASSLGTGVYEQYF | TGTGCCAGCAGCCTCGGGACAGGAGTCTACGAGCAGTACTTC
- | TRBJ2-3 | - | TRBV29-1 | CSVVGLSSTDTQYF | TGCAGCGTTGTAGGACTGAGCAGCACAGATACGCAGTATTTT
TRBD1 | TRBJ1-6 | - | TRBV28 | CASSATRDRDNSPLHF | TGTGCCAGCAGTGCAACCCGGGACAGGGATAATTCACCCCTCCACTTT
- | TRBJ2-1 | - | TRBV6-6 | CASSYAGAGNEQFF | TGTGCCAGCAGTTACGCGGGGGCGGGTAATGAGCAGTTCTTC
- | TRBJ2-3 | - | TRBV5-4 | CASSPSRGGTHTQYF | TGTGCCAGCAGCCCCTCTAGGGGGGGGACGCATACGCAGTATTTT
TRBD2 | TRBJ2-7 | - | TRBV27 | CASSGLAGAFFHEQYF | TGTGCCAGCAGTGGACTAGCGGGGGCGTTCTTCCACGAGCAGTACTTC
- | TRBJ2-2 | - | TRBV5-1 | CASSPGTSNTGELFF | TGCGCCAGCAGCCCCGGGACTTCGAACACCGGGGAGCTGTTTTTT
- | TRBJ2-5 | - | TRBV7-2 | CASSLVTGKETQYF | TGTGCCAGCAGCTTAGTAACGGGAAAAGAGACCCAGTACTTC
- | TRBJ1-1 | - | TRBV4-2 | CASSQFAGVEAFF | TGTGCCAGCAGCCAATTCGCGGGGGTTGAAGCTTTCTTT
- | TRBJ1-1 | - | TRBV2 | CASRKRVANTEAFF | TGTGCCAGCAGGAAGAGGGTTGCGAACACTGAAGCTTTCTTT
TRBD1 | TRBJ1-2 | - | TRBV5-4 | CASSLWGDRVGYGYTF | TGTGCCAGCAGCTTGTGGGGGGACAGGGTGGGCTATGGCTACACCTTC
TRBD1 | TRBJ1-1 | - | TRBV7-8 | CASSGQGGTEAFF | TGTGCCAGCAGCGGACAGGGAGGCACTGAAGCTTTCTTT
TRBD2 | TRBJ2-1 | - | TRBV5-4 | CASSQSGGAGRNEQFF | TGTGCCAGCAGCCAGAGCGGGGGGGCGGGGCGGAATGAGCAGTTCTTC
- | TRBJ1-2 | - | TRBV4-1 | CASSPTTEANYGYTF | TGCGCCAGCAGCCCCACGACAGAAGCTAACTATGGCTACACCTTC
- | TRBJ1-3 | - | TRBV5-4 | CASSPGSPSGNTIYF | TGTGCCAGCAGCCCTGGGTCCCCCTCTGGAAACACCATATATTTT
TRBD1 | TRBJ1-1 | - | TRBV28 | CASTGAGTENTEAFF | TGTGCCAGCACCGGGGCGGGGACAGAGAACACTGAAGCTTTCTTT
- | TRBJ2-1 | - | TRBV7-9 | CASSPGGSSYNEQFF | TGTGCCAGCAGCCCGGGGGGCAGTTCCTACAATGAGCAGTTCTTC
- | TRBJ2-7 | - | TRBV7-2 | CASSLAGGLYEQYF | TGTGCCAGCAGCTTAGCGGGTGGGTTGTACGAGCAGTACTTC
- | TRBJ1-5 | once | TRBV19 | CASGRAGGRNQPQHF | TGTGCCAGTGGGAGGGCAGGCGGGCGCAATCAGCCCCAGCATTTT
- | TRBJ2-7 | once | TRBV7-9 | CASSGGASSYEQYF | TGTGCCAGCAGCGGGGGGGCGAGCTCCTACGAGCAGTACTTC